This passage covers 19 T cell receptor beta chains from one sample sequenced in a study of blood T cell repertoires in COVID-19 (TCRdb year 2020). Receptor libraries were prepared by the immunoSEQ multiplex PCR assay. Here the immuneACCESS table is served through TCRdb, limited to in-frame sequences with V and J called. Missing clones are a known gap in these copies; in checked studies unresolved V genes cover under half, and the rest lacks a known reason. In this sample the table shows more than 85,000 clones, roughly 92% of which occur a single time. Of the sample, more than 0.85% is held by the ten largest clones. Sequencing input: peripheral blood. These receptors all stem from a man between 60 and 75 years old with acute or convalescent COVID-19.

The J gene is TRBJ2-3, the V gene TRBV9, with D tentatively TRBD2 (5 bases). The CDR3 consists of 13 residues. Germline V gene sequence: CDR1 SGDLS, CDR2 YYNGEE. V was clipped by 0 bases and J by 6 bases, with 8 bases between them. Here the CDR3 reads CASSVGQRDTQYF. DNA for the CDR3: TGTGCCAGCAGCGTAGGTCAGCGGGATACGCAGTATTTT.

The V call is TRBV19, the J call TRBJ2-1; the match to TRBD2 covers 7 bases. Germline CDR1 is LNHDA and CDR2 is SQIVND (reference sequence). This CDR3 comprises 15 residues. V lost 2 bases and J lost 5; bases outside the gene matches: 6. DNA for the CDR3: TGTGCCAGTAGTATAATCACTAGCGTGGACAATGAGCAGTTCTTC. Translated, it gives CASSIITSVDNEQFF.

The rearrangement links TRBV15 to TRBJ2-3, with TRBD1 as a possible D gene (6 bases). Germline V gene sequence: CDR1 LNHNV, CDR2 YYDKDF (reference sequence). V lost 0 bases, J lost 5 bases, and 18 bases lay in between. This CDR3 contains 17 residues. The CDR3 DNA reads TGTGCCACCAGCAGAGATCTTAAGGTACAGGGTCAAGATACGCAGTATTTT. Translated: CATSRDLKVQGQDTQYF.

The chain links TRBV9 to TRBJ2-5; 8 nucleotides align to TRBD2. Germline-derived CDR1 and CDR2 are SGDLS and YYNGEE. Unmatched junction bases numbered 8, after V lost 0 bases and J lost 1 base. The CDR3 has 17 residues. In DNA, the CDR3 is TGTGCCAGCAGCGTAGGTCGCGGGACTAGGTTCCAAGAGACCCAGTACTTC. Translating it yields CASSVGRGTRFQETQYF.

V gene TRBV21-1 combines with J gene TRBJ1-2; the table's D call, TRBD1, has no DNA check behind it. TRBV21-1 is a listed pseudogene. The CDR3 extends over 17 amino acids. CDR3 in amino acids: CASSKINRQIGNYGYTF. CDR3 DNA sequence: TGTGCCAGCAGCAAAATTAACCGACAGATAGGAAACTATGGCTACACCTTC.

J is TRBJ1-2 and V is TRBV18, with a weak D call TRBD1 (5 bases). Trimming left V 2 bases short and J 3 bases short, with 13 bases between. Germline V gene data show CDR1 as KGHSH and CDR2 as LQKENI. CDR3 length equals 15 residues. CDR3 DNA sequence: TGTGCCAGCTCACCATTACGGGGGAATGACTATGGCTACACCTTC. Encoded protein: CASSPLRGNDYGYTF.

This clone was recorded a few times. Here the CDR3 reads CASINTGNPNYGYTF. The CDR3, as DNA: TGTGCCAGCATTAACACAGGGAATCCTAACTATGGCTACACCTTC. This chain connects TRBV6-5 to TRBJ1-2, with TRBD1 as a possible D gene (6 bases). CDR3 length: 15 amino acids. Trimming removed 7 bases from V and 0 bases from J, with 15 bases in between. CDR1 is MNHEY and CDR2 is SVGAGI in the germline V gene.

The rearrangement links TRBV7-8 to TRBJ2-1; a possible D gene is TRBD2 (5 bases). V lost 3 bases and J 4 bases, leaving 10 bases between the germline ends. Germline V gene lookup returns CDR1 SGHVS and CDR2 FQNEAQ. The CDR3 has 14 amino acids. CDR3 nucleotide sequence: TGTGCCAGCAGCTTTAGCGAACAATACAATGAGCAGTTCTTC. Protein sequence: CASSFSEQYNEQFF.

The chain joins TRBV30 to TRBJ1-3, with a tentative D call TRBD1 (5 bases). The germline V gene encodes CDR1 GTSNPN and CDR2 SVGIG (reference sequence). V was trimmed by 4 bases and J by 1 base, leaving 8 bases between them. The CDR3 is 13 amino acids. The CDR3 coding sequence is TGTGCCTGGACAGGGTTTTCTGGAAACACCATATATTTT. It translates to CAWTGFSGNTIYF.

This chain links TRBV3-1 (or the pseudogene TRBV3-2) with TRBJ2-1, with a tentative D call TRBD2 (6 bases). Germline V gene data show CDR1 as LGHDT and CDR2 as YNNKEL (reference sequence). V was cut by 5 bases and J by 8 bases, with 16 bases left in between. The CDR3 has 14 amino acids. CDR3 sequence: CASSTQTSPYEQFF. The CDR3 nucleotides are TGTGCCAGCAGCACGCAGACTAGTCCCTATGAGCAGTTCTTC.

This rearrangement joins TRBV29-1 to TRBJ2-1, with 8 nucleotides matching TRBD2. J was trimmed by 6 bases and V by 5 bases; bases with no gene match: 18. This CDR3 comprises 17 residues. Germline CDR1 and CDR2: SQVTM and ANQGSEA. CDR3 amino acids: CSVSRGGKGPWVNEQFF. The CDR3 DNA reads as TGCAGCGTTAGCCGGGGGGGTAAGGGACCATGGGTCAATGAGCAGTTCTTC.

Only a few counts were recorded for this clone. This chain links TRBV9 with TRBJ2-1; 7 positions agree with TRBD2. The trim removed 4 bases at V and 0 bases at J, leaving 7 bases unmatched. The CDR3 runs 16 residues. Germline lookup yields CDR1 SGDLS and CDR2 YYNGEE. CDR3 sequence: CASSTSAKSSYNEQFF. DNA for the CDR3: TGTGCCAGCAGCACTAGCGCCAAGAGCTCCTACAATGAGCAGTTCTTC. The full variable domain, its missing parts supplied by reference TRBV9 and TRBJ2-1, is DSGVTQTPKHLITATGQRVTLRCSPRSGDLSVYWYQQSLDQGLQFLIQYYNGEERAKGNILERFSAQQFPDLHSELNLSSLELGDSALYFCASSTSAKSSYNEQFFGPGTRLTVL.

This sequence joins TRBV3-1 (or the pseudogene TRBV3-2) and TRBJ2-5; the D gene is possibly TRBD1 (6 bases). This CDR3 contains 15 residues. V dropped 0 bases and J dropped 2 bases, with 10 bases sitting between them. Germline CDR1 and CDR2: LGHDT and YNNKEL (reference sequence). In DNA form, the CDR3 reads TGTGCCAGCAGCCAAGATCTGAGGGGGCAAGAGACCCAGTACTTC. It codes for CASSQDLRGQETQYF.

V and J are TRBV4-2 and TRBJ2-1; possibly TRBD1 for D (6 bases). CDR3 length: 16 amino acids. V was trimmed by 1 base and J by 6 bases, leaving 16 bases between them. In germline, CDR1 is LGHNA, CDR2 YNFKEQ. The CDR3 protein is CASSQGPGAEGNEQFF. CDR3 nucleotide sequence: TGTGCCAGCAGCCAAGGGCCAGGGGCGGAAGGCAATGAGCAGTTCTTC.

The chain couples TRBV5-1 to TRBJ1-6; maybe TRBD1 (5 bases). Per germline, CDR1 SGHRS and CDR2 YFSETQ. This CDR3 comprises 16 residues. Trimming stripped 3 bases from V and 6 bases from J, with 16 bases between. CDR3 amino acids: CASSSEPQGGNSPLHF. The CDR3 coding sequence is TGCGCCAGCAGCTCGGAACCCCAGGGAGGTAATTCACCCCTCCACTTT.

The chain combines TRBV7-9 with TRBJ2-3, with 15 bases identical to TRBD2. CDR3 length equals 18 residues. CDR1 is SEHNR and CDR2 is FQNEAQ in the germline V gene (reference sequence). The trim removed 4 bases at V and 3 bases at J, leaving 8 bases unmatched. Here the CDR3 reads CASSWGLAGGMSTDTQYF. The CDR3 coding sequence is TGTGCCAGCAGCTGGGGACTAGCGGGAGGAATGAGTACAGATACGCAGTATTTT.

The gene calls are TRBV29-1 and TRBJ1-1; 10 nucleotides align to TRBD1. Germline CDR1 reads SQVTM; CDR2 reads ANQGSEA. The CDR3 extends over 13 amino acids. The V segment lost 5 bases and the J segment 6 bases; nucleotides outside the gene matches: 6. Here the CDR3 DNA reads TGCAGCGTTAAAGGACAGGGGGTTTCTGAAGCTTTCTTT. The encoded protein is CSVKGQGVSEAFF.

This chain links TRBV10-3 with TRBJ2-7; TRBD2 is a possible D gene (8 bases). V was pared by 4 bases and J by 9 bases, with 28 bases between. CDR3 length: 17 amino acids. Per germline, CDR1 ENHRY and CDR2 SYGVKD. CDR3 sequence (DNA): TGTGCCATCAGTGGGACCGGGGGGGGACAGAGAAAGGATGGGCAGTACTTC. This sequence encodes CAISGTGGGQRKDGQYF.

V and J are TRBV18 and TRBJ2-7; D call uncertain. Trimming left V 4 bases short and J 4 bases short, with 8 bases between. Germline CDR1 is KGHSH and CDR2 is LQKENI. The CDR3 totals 12 residues. CDR3 amino acids: CASSLVEYEQYF. CDR3 DNA sequence: TGTGCCAGCTCACTAGTAGAATACGAGCAGTACTTC.